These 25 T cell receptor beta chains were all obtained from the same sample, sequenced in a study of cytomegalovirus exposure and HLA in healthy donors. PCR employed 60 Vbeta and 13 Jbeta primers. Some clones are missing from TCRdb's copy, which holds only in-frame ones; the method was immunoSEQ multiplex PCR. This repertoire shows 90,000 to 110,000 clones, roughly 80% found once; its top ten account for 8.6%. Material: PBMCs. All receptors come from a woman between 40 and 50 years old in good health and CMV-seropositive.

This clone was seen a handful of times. CDR3 sequence: CASSSGQLPLWQYF. As DNA, the CDR3 is TGTGCCAGTAGTTCGGGACAGCTCCCTCTATGGCAGTACTTC. The rearrangement uses TRBV19 and TRBJ2-7; TRBD1 matches 7 bases. The germline V gene encodes CDR1 LNHDA and CDR2 SQIVND (reference sequence). Trimming took 5 bases from V and 9 from J; bases not matched to a gene: 13. This CDR3 has 14 amino acids.

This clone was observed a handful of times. As DNA, the CDR3 is TGTGCCATCAGTGCCGACAGGGATGGGAACACTGAAGCTTTCTTT. Translation gives CAISADRDGNTEAFF. V usage is TRBV10-3 and J usage is TRBJ1-1, with 7 bases that match TRBD1. This CDR3 is 15 amino acids long. With 4 bases clipped from V and 1 base from J, the junction kept 6 bases outside the gene matches. Germline CDR1 and CDR2: ENHRY and SYGVKD.

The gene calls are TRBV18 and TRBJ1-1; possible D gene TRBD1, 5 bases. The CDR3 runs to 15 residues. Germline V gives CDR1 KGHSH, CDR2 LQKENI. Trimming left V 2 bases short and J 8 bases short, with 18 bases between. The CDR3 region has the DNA TGTGCCAGCTCACCATCAGGGATGCCGCCGGCCGAAGCTTTCTTT. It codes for CASSPSGMPPAEAFF.

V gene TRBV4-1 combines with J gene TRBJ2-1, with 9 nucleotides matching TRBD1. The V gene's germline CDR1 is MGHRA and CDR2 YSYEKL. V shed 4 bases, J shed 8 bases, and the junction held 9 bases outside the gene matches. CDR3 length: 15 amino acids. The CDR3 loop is CASSPRDRVGDEQFF. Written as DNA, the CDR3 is TGCGCCAGCAGCCCACGGGACAGGGTGGGCGATGAGCAGTTCTTC.

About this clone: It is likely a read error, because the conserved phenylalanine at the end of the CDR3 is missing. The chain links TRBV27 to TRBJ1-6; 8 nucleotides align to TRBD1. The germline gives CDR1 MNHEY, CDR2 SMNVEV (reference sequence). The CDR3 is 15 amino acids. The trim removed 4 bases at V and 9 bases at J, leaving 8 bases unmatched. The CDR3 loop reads CASSSKGQARSPLHL. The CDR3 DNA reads TGTGCCAGCAGTTCAAAGGGACAGGCGCGTTCACCCCTCCACCTT.

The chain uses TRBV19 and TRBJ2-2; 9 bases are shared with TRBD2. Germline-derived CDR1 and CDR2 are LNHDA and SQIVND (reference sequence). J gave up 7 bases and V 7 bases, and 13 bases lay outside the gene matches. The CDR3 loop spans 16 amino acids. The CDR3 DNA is TGTGCCAGTATCAGAGGGGGGGGACTAGCACACGGGGAGCTGTTTTTT. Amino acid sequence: CASIRGGGLAHGELFF. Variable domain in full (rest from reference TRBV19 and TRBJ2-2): DGGITQSPKYLFRKEGQNVTLSCEQNLNHDAMYWYRQDPGQGLRLIYYSQIVNDFQKGDIAEGYSVSREKKESFPLTVTSAQKNPTAFYLCASIRGGGLAHGELFFGEGSRLTVL.

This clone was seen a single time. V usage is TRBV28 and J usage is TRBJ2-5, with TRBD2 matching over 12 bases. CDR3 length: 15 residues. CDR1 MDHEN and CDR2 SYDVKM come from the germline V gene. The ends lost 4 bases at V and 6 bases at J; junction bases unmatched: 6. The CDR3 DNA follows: TGTGCCAGCAGTTGGGCGACTAGCGGGAGACAGACCCAGTACTTC. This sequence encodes CASSWATSGRQTQYF.

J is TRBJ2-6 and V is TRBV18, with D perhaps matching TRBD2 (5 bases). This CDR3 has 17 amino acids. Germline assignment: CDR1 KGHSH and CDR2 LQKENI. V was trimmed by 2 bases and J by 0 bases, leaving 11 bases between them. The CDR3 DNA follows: TGTGCCAGCTCACCAGCCGGGAAGAACTCTGGGGCCAACGTCCTGACTTTC. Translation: CASSPAGKNSGANVLTF.

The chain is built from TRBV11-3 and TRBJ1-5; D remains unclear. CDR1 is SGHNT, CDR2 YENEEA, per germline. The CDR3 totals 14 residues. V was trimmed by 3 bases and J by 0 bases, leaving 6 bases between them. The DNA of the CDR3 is TGTGCCAGCAGCTTCGGCGGTAGCAATCAGCCCCAGCATTTT. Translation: CASSFGGSNQPQHF.

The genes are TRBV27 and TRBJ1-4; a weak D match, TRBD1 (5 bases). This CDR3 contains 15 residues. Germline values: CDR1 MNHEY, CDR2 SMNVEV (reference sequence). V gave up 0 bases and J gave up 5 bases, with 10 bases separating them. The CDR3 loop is CASSLSGRGNEKLFF. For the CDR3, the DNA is TGTGCCAGCAGTTTATCGGGACGGGGGAATGAAAAACTGTTTTTT.

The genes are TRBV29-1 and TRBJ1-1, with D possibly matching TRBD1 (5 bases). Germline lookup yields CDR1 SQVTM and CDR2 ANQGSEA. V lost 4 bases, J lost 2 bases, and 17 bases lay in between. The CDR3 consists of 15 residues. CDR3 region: CSVGPTGGFNTEAFF. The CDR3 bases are TGCAGCGTTGGCCCGACGGGGGGATTTAACACTGAAGCTTTCTTT.

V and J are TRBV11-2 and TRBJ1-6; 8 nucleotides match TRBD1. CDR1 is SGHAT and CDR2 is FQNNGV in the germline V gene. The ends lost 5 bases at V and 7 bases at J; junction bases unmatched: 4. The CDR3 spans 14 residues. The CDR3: CASSAQGANSPLHF. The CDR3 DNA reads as TGTGCCAGCAGCGCTCAGGGGGCGAATTCACCCCTCCACTTT.

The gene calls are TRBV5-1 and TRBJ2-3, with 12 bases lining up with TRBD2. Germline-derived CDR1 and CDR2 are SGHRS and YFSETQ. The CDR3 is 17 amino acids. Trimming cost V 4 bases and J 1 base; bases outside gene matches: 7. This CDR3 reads CASSPQPSGGGTDTQYF. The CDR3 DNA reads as TGCGCCAGCAGCCCACAACCTAGCGGGGGGGGCACAGATACGCAGTATTTT.

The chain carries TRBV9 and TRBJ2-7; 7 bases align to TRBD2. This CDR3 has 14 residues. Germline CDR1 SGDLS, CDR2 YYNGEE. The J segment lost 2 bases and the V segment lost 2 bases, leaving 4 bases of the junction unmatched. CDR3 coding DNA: TGTGCCAGCAGCGTCGGGGGGAATACCTACGAGCAGTACTTC. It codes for CASSVGGNTYEQYF.

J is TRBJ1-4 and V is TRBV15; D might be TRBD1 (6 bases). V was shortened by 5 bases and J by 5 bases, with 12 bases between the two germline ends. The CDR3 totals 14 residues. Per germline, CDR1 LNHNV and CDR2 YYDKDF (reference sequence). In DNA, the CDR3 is TGTGCCACCAGCCTAGGACAGAGAAATGAAAAACTGTTTTTT. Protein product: CATSLGQRNEKLFF.

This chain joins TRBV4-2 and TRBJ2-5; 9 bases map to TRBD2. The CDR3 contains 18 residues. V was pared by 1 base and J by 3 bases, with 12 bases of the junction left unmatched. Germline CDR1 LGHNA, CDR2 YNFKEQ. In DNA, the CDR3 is TGTGCCAGCAGCCAAGGAAGGGGGCCAGCGGGAGGTAAAGAGACCCAGTACTTC. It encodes CASSQGRGPAGGKETQYF.

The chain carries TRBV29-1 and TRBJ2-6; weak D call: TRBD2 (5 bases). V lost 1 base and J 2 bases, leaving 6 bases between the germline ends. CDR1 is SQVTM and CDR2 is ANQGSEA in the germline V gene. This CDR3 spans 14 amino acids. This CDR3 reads CSVEGGTGANVLTF. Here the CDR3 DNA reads TGCAGCGTTGAAGGAGGGACTGGGGCCAACGTCCTGACTTTC.

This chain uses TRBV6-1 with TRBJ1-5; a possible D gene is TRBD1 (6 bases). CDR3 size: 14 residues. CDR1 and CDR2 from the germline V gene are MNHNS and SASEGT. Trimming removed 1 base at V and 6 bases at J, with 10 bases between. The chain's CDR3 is CASSEDQGFQPQHF. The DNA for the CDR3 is TGTGCCAGCAGTGAAGATCAGGGGTTTCAGCCCCAGCATTTT.

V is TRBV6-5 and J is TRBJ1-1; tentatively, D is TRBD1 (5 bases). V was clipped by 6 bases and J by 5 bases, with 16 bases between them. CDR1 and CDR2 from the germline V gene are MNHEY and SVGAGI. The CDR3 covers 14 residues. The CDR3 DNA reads TGTGCCAGCAGACGCCCGGGGGGGAGTACTGAAGCTTTCTTT. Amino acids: CASRRPGGSTEAFF.

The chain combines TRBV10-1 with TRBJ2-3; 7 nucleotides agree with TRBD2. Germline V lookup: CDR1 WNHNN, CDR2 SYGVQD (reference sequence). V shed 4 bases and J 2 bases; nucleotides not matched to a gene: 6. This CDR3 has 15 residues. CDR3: CASSATGGVTDTQYF. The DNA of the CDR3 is TGCGCCAGCAGTGCCACGGGAGGCGTCACAGATACGCAGTATTTT.

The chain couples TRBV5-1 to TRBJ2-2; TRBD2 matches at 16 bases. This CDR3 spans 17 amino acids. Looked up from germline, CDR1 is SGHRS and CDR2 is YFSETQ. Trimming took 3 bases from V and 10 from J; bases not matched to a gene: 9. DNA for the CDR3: TGCGCCAGCAGCTCGGGACTAGCGGGAGGGCGGGACGAGGAGCTGTTTTTT. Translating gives CASSSGLAGGRDEELFF.

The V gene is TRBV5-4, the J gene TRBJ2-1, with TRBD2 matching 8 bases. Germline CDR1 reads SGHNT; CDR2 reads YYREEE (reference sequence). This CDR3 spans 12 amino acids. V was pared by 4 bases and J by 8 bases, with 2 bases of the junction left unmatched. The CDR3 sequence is CASSVGGDEQFF. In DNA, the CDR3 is TGTGCCAGCAGCGTCGGGGGGGATGAGCAGTTCTTC.

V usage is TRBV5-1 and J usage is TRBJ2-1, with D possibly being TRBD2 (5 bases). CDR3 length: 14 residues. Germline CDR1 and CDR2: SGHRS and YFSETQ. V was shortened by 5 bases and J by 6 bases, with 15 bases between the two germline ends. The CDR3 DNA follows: TGCGCCAGCAGAGCTGGGGAGTGGGGCAATGAGCAGTTCTTC. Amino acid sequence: CASRAGEWGNEQFF.

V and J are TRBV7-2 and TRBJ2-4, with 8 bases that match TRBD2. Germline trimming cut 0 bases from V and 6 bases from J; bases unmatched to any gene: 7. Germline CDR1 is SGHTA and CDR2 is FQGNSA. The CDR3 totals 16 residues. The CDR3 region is CASSLAGGGAINIQYF. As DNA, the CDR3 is TGTGCCAGCAGCTTAGCCGGGGGGGGAGCAATAAACATTCAGTACTTC.

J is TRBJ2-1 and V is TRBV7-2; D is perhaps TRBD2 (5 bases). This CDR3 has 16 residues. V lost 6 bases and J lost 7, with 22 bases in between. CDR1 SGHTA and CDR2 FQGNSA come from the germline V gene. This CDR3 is CASSFWSGNRGNEQFF. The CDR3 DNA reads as TGTGCCAGCAGTTTTTGGAGCGGTAACCGAGGGAATGAGCAGTTCTTC.